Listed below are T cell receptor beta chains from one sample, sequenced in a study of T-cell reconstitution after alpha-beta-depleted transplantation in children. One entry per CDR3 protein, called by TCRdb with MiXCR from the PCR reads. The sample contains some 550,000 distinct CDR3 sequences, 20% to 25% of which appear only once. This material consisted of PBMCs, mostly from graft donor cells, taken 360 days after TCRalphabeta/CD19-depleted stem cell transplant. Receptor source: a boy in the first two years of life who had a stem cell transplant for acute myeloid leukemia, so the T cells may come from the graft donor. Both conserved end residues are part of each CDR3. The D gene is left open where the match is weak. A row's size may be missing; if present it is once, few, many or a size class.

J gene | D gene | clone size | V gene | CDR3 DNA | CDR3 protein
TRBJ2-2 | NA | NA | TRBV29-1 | TGCAGCGTCTCGGGACGGACGAACACCGGGGAGCTGTTTTTT | CSVSGRTNTGELFF
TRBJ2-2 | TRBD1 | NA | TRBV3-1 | TGTGCCAGCAGCCAAAGGGACAGGGGGTCCGGGGAGCTGTTTTTT | CASSQRDRGSGELFF
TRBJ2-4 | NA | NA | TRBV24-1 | TGTGCCACCAGTGACCCTGGAGTTCCCAAAAACATTCAGTACTTC | CATSDPGVPKNIQYF
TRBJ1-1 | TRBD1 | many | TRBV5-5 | TGTGCCAGCAGCCCCCCGACAGGGCGTGATGAAGCTTTCTTT | CASSPPTGRDEAFF
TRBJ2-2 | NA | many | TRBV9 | TGTGCCAGCAGCGTAACAGACTACACCGGGGAGCTGTTTTTT | CASSVTDYTGELFF
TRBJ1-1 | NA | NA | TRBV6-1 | TGTGCCAGCAGACCCCACCCCTACAGGGAGACAGCTTTCTTT | CASRPHPYRETAFF
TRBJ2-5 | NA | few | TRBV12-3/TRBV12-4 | TGTGCCAGCAGGGAAGGGAGCCCGCGGGAGACCCAGTACTTC | CASREGSPRETQYF
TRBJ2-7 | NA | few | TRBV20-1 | TGCAGTGCCGTTCTGGGGAACATAGGCGAGCAGTACTTC | CSAVLGNIGEQYF
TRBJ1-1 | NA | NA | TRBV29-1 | TGCAGCGTTGAAAAGAGGGTTATGGTTGAAGCTTTCTTT | CSVEKRVMVEAFF
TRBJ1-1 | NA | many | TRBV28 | TGTGCCAGCAGTTTCGAAGGGGTTCCCCTTACTGAAGCTTTCTTT | CASSFEGVPLTEAFF
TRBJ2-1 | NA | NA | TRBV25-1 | TGTGCCAGCCGGACGCGAGGGGAGGGGGCCAATGAGCAGTTCTTC | CASRTRGEGANEQFF